The present T cell receptor (beta chain) was sequenced within a study of Ad26.COV2.S vaccination and SARS-CoV-2 variants (dated by TCRdb to the early 2020s). Regarding the study in general: Donors in the vaccine arm were drawn from COV1001, a phase I-IIa trial of Ad26.COV2.S in healthy adults that was multicentre, randomized, double-blind and placebo-controlled. Ad26.COV2.S was administered intramuscularly at a dose of 5x10^10 or 1x10^11 viral particles, either as one shot or as two shots given 56 days apart. Sequencing of the TCRbeta repertoire served to evaluate the specificity and breadth of SARS-CoV-2-reactive T cell receptors following Ad26.COV2.S vaccination. A total of around 32 samples were included in the TCR-sequenced set, comprising around 19 Ad26.COV2.S vaccine recipients, 5 placebo recipients and 8 SARS-CoV-2 convalescent individuals. Trial participants were randomized into five groups of five, in which low-dose or high-dose Ad26.COV2.S was given once or twice, or placebo was given on both occasions. Blinding of investigators to trial group allocation was maintained during experiments and outcome assessment.

Comment on this clone: This clone's antigen is unknown. Per-base qualities were not stored, and no clone one base away is much larger.

The immunoSEQ Assay was used to sequence TCRbeta CDR3 regions. After extraction, genomic DNA underwent amplification by bias-controlled multiplex PCR, followed by high-throughput sequencing. In the paper's pipeline: To quantify the absolute abundance of each unique TCRbeta CDR3 region, sequences were collapsed and filtered. T cell fraction was estimated by normalizing TCRbeta template counts to usable DNA, which was measured by amplifying reference genes present in all nucleated cells. Repertoire TCRs were annotated as SARS-CoV-2-specific by exact matching of V gene, CDR3 amino acid sequence and J gene to a known reactive TCR set. The reference SARS-CoV-2 TCR set came from MIRA and was filtered for enrichment in COVID-19-positive ImmuneCODE repertoires, removing public or cross-reactive TCRs. Using the MIRA antigens, annotated TCRs were further analysed by specific ORF or by position within an ORF. Breadth was defined as annotated unique rearrangements over total unique productive rearrangements; depth was the summed frequency of those rearrangements. TCR breadth was compared between groups using two-sided Wilcoxon rank-sum tests. TCRdb took over this immuneACCESS table, retaining in-frame rearrangements with V and J assigned. Such tables are incomplete; in checked studies, under half of the missing clones stem from an unresolved V gene, and the remainder is unexplained. Clonal size and the V and J genes are those of that table, whereas D and trimming came from the DNA. The sample table lists hundreds of thousands of clones, roughly 87% of them with a count of one. Of the sample, just over 2.5% falls within the top ten clones.

Findings and caveats that apply to the study as a whole: Compared with placebo recipients, Ad26.COV2.S recipients showed higher spike-specific TCR breadth (P = 0.0014). According to the authors, total T cell responses may have been underestimated by the TCR breadth and depth analyses. Vaccine and placebo recipients had similar non-spike TCR breadth, a finding consistent with the vaccine containing only spike. The study was not powered to compare responses between vaccine doses or regimens. After vaccination, spike-specific CD8+ and CD4+ T cell responses were reported to show substantial breadth.

The treatment or condition tag for this specimen amounts to: roughly 18 received Ad26.COV2.S at low or high dose, single or two shots; 5 received placebo; per-sample allocation not given. Repertoires of vaccine and placebo recipients were sequenced from samples collected on day 63 after the first injection. In Cohort 1b, about two dozen adults aged 18-55 years were enrolled at a single site in Boston, USA, between 29 July and 7 August 2020. Ad26.COV2.S consisted of a replication-incompetent adenovirus type 26 vector by which a prefusion-stabilized SARS-CoV-2 spike protein from the original Wuhan strain was expressed. The CDR3 measures 14 amino acids from cysteine to phenylalanine. Of the read, only the CDR3 DNA is kept; its 42 bases are in frame from base 1. V is clipped by 8 bases and J by 9 bases, and the sequence between their germline boundaries is 22 bases long. The germline V gene provides CDR1 MDHEN and CDR2 SYDVKM.

The source is a person aged 18-60 years who received the Ad26.COV2.S COVID-19 vaccine or a placebo. The sample here was peripheral blood, taken in a trial of Ad26.COV2.S vaccine versus placebo. The V gene is TRBV28 and the J gene is TRBJ1-1, and perhaps TRBD1 as D gene, on 5 matching bases. The sequenced DNA: TGTGCCAGCGGTACCCCCACCGAGGCAGGGAAAGCTTTCTTT. Its amino acids are CASGTPTEAGKAFF.